These T cell receptor beta chains were read from a single sample in a study of post-analysis software for immune sequencing data. TCRdb re-called the PCR reads with MiXCR, one entry per CDR3 protein. The data contain about 500,000 distinct CDR3 sequences, roughly 46% of them singletons. The sequenced sample was blood. Receptors originate from a girl aged 10-17 years with multiple sclerosis. Each CDR3 is given with its conserved first and last residue. The D gene is left open where the match is weak. Only part of the rows carry a size: once, few, many, or a class if the clone is expanded.

NA	TRBD2	TRBV29-1	TRBJ2-1	CSVEAPSGRGYNEQVF	TGCAGCGTTGAGGCCCCTAGCGGGAGGGGGTACAATGAGCAGGTCTTC
NA	TRBD1	TRBV27	TRBJ2-5	CASSFVDRVISKETQYF	TGTGCCAGCAGTTTTGTGGACAGGGTGATCTCTAAAGAGACCCAGTACTTC
NA	TRBD1	TRBV20-1	TRBJ2-7	CSARDLQGDRTGDYEQYF	TGCAGTGCTAGAGATTTACAGGGGGATCGGACGGGAGACTACGAGCAGTACTTC
NA	TRBD2	TRBV28	TRBJ2-7	CASSLTSAYEQYF	TGTGCCAGCAGTTTAACTAGCGCCTACGAGCAGTACTTC
NA	NA	TRBV28	TRBJ2-3	CASFTTDTQYF	TGTGCCAGCTTCACCACAGATACGCAGTATTTT
NA	TRBD2	TRBV7-2	TRBJ2-7	CASSLMLAGGEQYF	TGTGCCAGCAGCTTAATGCTAGCGGGAGGCGAGCAGTACTTC
few	TRBD2	TRBV5-1	TRBJ2-7	CASTPGTSSDEQYF	TGCGCCAGCACCCCAGGGACTAGCTCCGACGAGCAGTACTTC
NA	NA	TRBV5-1	TRBJ1-1	CASSRGQSNTEAFF	TGCGCCAGCAGCCGTGGACAGTCGAACACTGAAGCTTTCTTT
once	TRBD1	TRBV12-3/TRBV12-4	TRBJ2-3	CASSLGQGAMTDTQYF	TGTGCCAGCAGTTTGGGACAGGGAGCGATGACAGATACGCAGTATTTT
few	NA	TRBV12-3/TRBV12-4	TRBJ2-2	CASSLSRGFGELFF	TGTGCCAGCAGTTTGTCTAGGGGGTTCGGGGAGCTGTTTTTT
NA	NA	TRBV29-1	TRBJ1-1	CSGGDTEAFF	TGCAGCGGGGGTGACACTGAAGCTTTCTTT
many	NA	TRBV27	TRBJ2-4	CATFFGNIQYF	TGTGCCACCTTTTTCGGAAACATTCAGTACTTC
few	NA	TRBV20-1	TRBJ2-1	CSVNGVRNEIYNEQFF	TGCAGTGTCAACGGGGTCCGCAACGAGATCTACAATGAGCAGTTCTTC
NA	NA	TRBV27	TRBJ2-1	CASSHIAEGYNEQFF	TGTGCCAGCAGTCATATAGCGGAGGGCTACAATGAGCAGTTCTTC
NA	NA	TRBV28	TRBJ2-5	CASSSEWETQYF	TGTGCCAGCAGTTCGGAATGGGAGACCCAGTACTTC
NA	TRBD1	TRBV2	TRBJ2-3	CASGTGSDTQYF	TGTGCCAGCGGGACAGGGTCCGATACGCAGTATTTT
NA	NA	TRBV25-1	TRBJ2-7	CASSDRAGTYEQYF	TGTGCCAGCAGTGACCGTGCGGGTACCTACGAGCAGTACTTC
few	NA	TRBV12-3/TRBV12-4	TRBJ1-1	CASSYQTEAFF	TGTGCCAGCAGTTATCAAACTGAAGCTTTCTTT
NA	NA	TRBV28	TRBJ2-7	CASSPLASSYNEQYF	TGTGCCAGCAGCCCTCTAGCGAGCTCCTACAATGAGCAGTACTTC
NA	NA	TRBV10-3	TRBJ2-6	CAISDNISGANVLTF	TGTGCCATCAGTGATAACATCTCTGGGGCCAACGTCCTGACTTTC
few	NA	TRBV20-1	TRBJ2-7	CSAYLAREQYF	TGCAGTGCCTATCTAGCGCGCGAGCAGTACTTC
NA	TRBD1	TRBV28	TRBJ1-2	CASSDRGRNGYTF	TGTGCCAGCAGTGACAGGGGGCGGAATGGCTACACCTTC
NA	TRBD2	TRBV11-2	TRBJ2-1	CASSYNSGTSGSRNEQFF	TGTGCCAGCAGCTACAACTCCGGGACTAGCGGGAGTCGTAATGAGCAGTTCTTC
NA	TRBD2	TRBV20-1	TRBJ2-1	CSASRASGSVGVFNEQFF	TGCAGTGCTAGTAGGGCTAGCGGGAGTGTTGGGGTGTTTAATGAGCAGTTCTTC
NA	NA	TRBV20-1	TRBJ2-1	CSVVIALRYNEQFF	TGCAGTGTTGTCATAGCATTACGATACAATGAGCAGTTCTTC
NA	TRBD2	TRBV7-2	TRBJ2-1	CASSFLGASGSHNEQFF	TGTGCCAGCAGCTTCCTTGGGGCTAGCGGGAGCCACAATGAGCAGTTCTTC
NA	NA	TRBV7-9	TRBJ2-6	CASSPHSSSGANVLTF	TGTGCCAGCAGCCCCCACAGCAGCTCTGGGGCCAACGTCCTGACTTTC
NA	NA	TRBV5-8	TRBJ1-1	CASSGDIKAFF	TGTGCCAGCAGCGGGGACATCAAAGCTTTCTTT
NA	TRBD2	TRBV27	TRBJ2-7	CASSPDYREGRGEQYF	TGTGCCAGCAGTCCCGACTACCGGGAGGGCCGAGGTGAGCAGTACTTC
NA	TRBD1	TRBV28	TRBJ2-5	CASNTAGSDREETQYF	TGTGCCAGCAACACTGCTGGGTCGGACAGGGAAGAGACCCAGTACTTC
few	NA	TRBV7-9	TRBJ2-7	CASSLLSPTGSSEQYF	TGTGCCAGCAGCTTACTAAGTCCGACGGGATCGAGCGAGCAGTACTTC
NA	NA	TRBV20-1	TRBJ2-3	CRAASTDTQYF	TGCAGAGCAGCTAGCACAGATACGCAGTATTTT
NA	TRBD1	TRBV6-5	TRBJ2-7	CASKRTGAPKPYEQYF	TGTGCCAGCAAAAGGACAGGGGCGCCGAAGCCCTACGAGCAGTACTTC
NA	NA	TRBV5-1	TRBJ2-1	CASSLRVSSYNEQFF	TGCGCCAGCAGCCTCAGAGTGAGCTCCTACAATGAGCAGTTCTTC
few	TRBD1	TRBV7-9	TRBJ1-2	CASSSSGTGGYGYTF	TGTGCCAGCAGCTCATCCGGGACAGGAGGCTATGGCTACACCTTC
NA	TRBD1	TRBV10-2	TRBJ2-5	CASRTGKETQYF	TGCGCCAGCCGGACAGGGAAAGAGACCCAGTACTTC
NA	NA	TRBV29-1	TRBJ1-5	CSAVNPRAGHNQPQHF	TGCAGCGCCGTTAACCCAAGGGCAGGGCACAATCAGCCCCAGCATTTT
few	NA	TRBV9	TRBJ1-2	CASSVGLDYGYTF	TGTGCCAGCAGCGTAGGACTGGACTATGGCTACACCTTC
NA	NA	TRBV12-3/TRBV12-4	TRBJ2-2	CASSLGLAPRGELFF	TGTGCCAGCAGTTTAGGGCTAGCCCCTAGGGGGGAGCTGTTTTTT
few	NA	TRBV5-1	TRBJ2-7	CASRLFGDEQYF	TGCGCCAGTCGGCTATTCGGGGACGAGCAGTACTTC
few	TRBD1	TRBV20-1	TRBJ2-5	CSVRTGLGSETQYF	TGCAGTGTCCGGACAGGGCTAGGGTCAGAGACCCAGTACTTC
NA	TRBD1	TRBV7-2	TRBJ1-2	CASSTGDRIYGYTF	TGTGCCAGCAGCACTGGGGACAGGATCTATGGCTACACCTTC
few	NA	TRBV4-2	TRBJ2-3	CASSQVGLRDTQYF	TGTGCCAGCAGCCAAGTAGGCCTTCGGGATACGCAGTATTTT
NA	NA	TRBV7-2	TRBJ2-1	CASSLSGRTNEQFF	TGTGCCAGCAGCTTATCAGGGCGGACCAATGAGCAGTTCTTC
NA	NA	TRBV7-2	TRBJ2-7	CASSLRRGSSYEQYF	TGTGCCAGCAGCTTACGGCGGGGTAGCTCCTACGAGCAGTACTTC
few	NA	TRBV29-1	TRBJ2-5	CSVGPLLQETQYF	TGCAGCGTTGGACCCCTGTTGCAAGAGACCCAGTACTTC
NA	NA	TRBV20-1	TRBJ2-7	CQPRDSSSYEQYF	TGTCAGCCCCGGGACTCTAGCTCCTACGAGCAGTACTTC
few	TRBD1	TRBV7-2	TRBJ1-2	CASSRGQADGYTF	TGTGCCAGCAGCCGTGGACAGGCCGATGGCTACACCTTC
NA	NA	TRBV5-1	TRBJ2-1	CASSLDGGAQETQFF	TGCGCCAGCAGCTTGGATGGGGGAGCGCAAGAGACCCAGTTCTTC
NA	TRBD1	TRBV12-3/TRBV12-4	TRBJ1-2	CASSFLQGARRGYTF	TGTGCCAGCAGTTTCCTCCAGGGGGCACGGCGGGGCTACACCTTC
many	TRBD2	TRBV20-1	TRBJ2-7	CSAMSLAGVSYEQYF	TGCAGTGCTATGTCTCTAGCGGGAGTCAGCTACGAGCAGTACTTC
NA	TRBD2	TRBV12-3/TRBV12-4	TRBJ2-7	CASSQRGLAGDRSYEQYF	TGTGCCAGCAGTCAAAGGGGGCTAGCGGGAGATAGATCCTACGAGCAGTACTTC
NA	TRBD1	TRBV11-2	TRBJ1-1	CASTWDRVNTEAFF	TGTGCCAGCACCTGGGACAGGGTGAACACTGAAGCTTTCTTT